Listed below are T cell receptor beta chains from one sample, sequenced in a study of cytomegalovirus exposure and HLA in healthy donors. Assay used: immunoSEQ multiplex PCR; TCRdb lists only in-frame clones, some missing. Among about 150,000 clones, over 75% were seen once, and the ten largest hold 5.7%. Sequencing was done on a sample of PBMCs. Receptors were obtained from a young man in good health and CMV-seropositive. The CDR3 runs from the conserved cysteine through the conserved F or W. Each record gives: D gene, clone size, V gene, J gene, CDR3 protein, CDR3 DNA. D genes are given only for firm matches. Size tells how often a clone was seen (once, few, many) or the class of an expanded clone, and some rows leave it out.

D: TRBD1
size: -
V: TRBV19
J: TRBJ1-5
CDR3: CASSYRGLNQPQHF
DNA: TGTGCCAGTTCGTACAGGGGCCTCAATCAGCCCCAGCATTTT

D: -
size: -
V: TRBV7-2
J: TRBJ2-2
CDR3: CASSFQGSTGELFF
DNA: TGTGCCAGCAGCTTTCAGGGTAGCACCGGGGAGCTGTTTTTT

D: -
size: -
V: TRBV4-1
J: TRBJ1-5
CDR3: CASSQDEGVDQPQHF
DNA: TGCGCCAGCAGCCAAGATGAGGGGGTTGACCAGCCCCAGCATTTT

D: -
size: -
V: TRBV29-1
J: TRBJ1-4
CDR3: CSVVDREKLFF
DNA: TGCAGCGTTGTAGACCGGGAAAAACTGTTTTTT

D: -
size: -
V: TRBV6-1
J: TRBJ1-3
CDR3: CASSHRNTIYF
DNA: TGTGCCAGCAGCCACAGAAACACCATATATTTT

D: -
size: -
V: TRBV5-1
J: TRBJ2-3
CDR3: CASSLGGVKDTQYF
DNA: TGCGCCAGCAGCTTGGGGGGAGTCAAGGATACGCAGTATTTT

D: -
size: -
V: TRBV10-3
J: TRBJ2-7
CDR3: CAISPGHSYEQYF
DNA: TGTGCCATCAGTCCGGGACATTCCTACGAGCAGTACTTC

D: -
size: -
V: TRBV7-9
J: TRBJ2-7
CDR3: CASSLHVGVGEQYF
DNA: TGTGCCAGCAGCTTACACGTAGGGGTGGGCGAGCAGTACTTC

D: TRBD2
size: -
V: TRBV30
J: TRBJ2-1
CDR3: CAWRDPSGRNYNEQFF
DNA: TGTGCCTGGAGAGATCCTAGCGGGAGAAACTACAATGAGCAGTTCTTC

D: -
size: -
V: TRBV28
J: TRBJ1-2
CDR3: CASSLGRELGYTF
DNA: TGTGCCAGCAGTTTGGGGCGGGAGCTTGGCTACACCTTC

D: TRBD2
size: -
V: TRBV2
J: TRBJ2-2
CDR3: CASTSTSGRAIAGELFF
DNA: TGTGCCAGCACTTCGACTAGCGGGAGGGCCATCGCCGGGGAGCTGTTTTTT

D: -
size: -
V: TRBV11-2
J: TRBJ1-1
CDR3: CASSPIALEAFF
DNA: TGTGCCAGCAGCCCCATAGCCCTTGAAGCTTTCTTT

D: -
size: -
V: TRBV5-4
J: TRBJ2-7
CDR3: CASSLGQSYEQYF
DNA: TGTGCCAGCAGCTTGGGACAGTCTTACGAGCAGTACTTC

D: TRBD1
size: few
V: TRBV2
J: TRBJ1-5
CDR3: CASVDRGSNQPQHF
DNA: TGTGCCAGCGTAGACAGGGGGTCTAATCAGCCCCAGCATTTT

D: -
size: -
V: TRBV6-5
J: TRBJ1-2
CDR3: CASRDWRGYGYTF
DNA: TGTGCCAGCAGGGACTGGAGGGGCTATGGCTACACCTTC

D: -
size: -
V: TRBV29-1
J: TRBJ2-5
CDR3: CSVELLAGETQYF
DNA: TGCAGCGTTGAACTTCTGGCGGGTGAGACCCAGTACTTC

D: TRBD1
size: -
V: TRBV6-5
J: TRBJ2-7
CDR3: CASSHNRDSYEQYF
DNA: TGTGCCAGCAGTCACAACCGGGACAGCTACGAGCAGTACTTC

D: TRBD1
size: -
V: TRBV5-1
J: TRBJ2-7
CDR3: CASSLARQGAFYEQYF
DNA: TGCGCCAGCAGCTTGGCCCGACAGGGGGCATTCTACGAGCAGTACTTC

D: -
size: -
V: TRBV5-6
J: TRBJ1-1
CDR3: CASSFPWATEAFF
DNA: TGTGCCAGCAGCTTCCCCTGGGCCACTGAAGCTTTCTTT

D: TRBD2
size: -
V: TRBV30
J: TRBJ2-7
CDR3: CAWSGWGRSSGGVYEQYF
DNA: TGTGCCTGGAGCGGTTGGGGGAGGTCTAGCGGGGGAGTCTACGAGCAGTACTTC

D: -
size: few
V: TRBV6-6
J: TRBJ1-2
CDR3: CASSYSTPDRPDGYTF
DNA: TGTGCCAGCAGTTACTCGACCCCGGACAGACCAGATGGCTACACCTTC

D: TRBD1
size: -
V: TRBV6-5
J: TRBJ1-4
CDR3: CASSFDRGSEKLFF
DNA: TGTGCCAGCAGTTTCGACAGGGGTAGTGAAAAACTGTTTTTT

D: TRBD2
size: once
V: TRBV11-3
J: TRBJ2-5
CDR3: CASSSGTSGSQETQYF
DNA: TGTGCCAGCAGCTCCGGGACTAGTGGGTCCCAAGAGACCCAGTACTTC

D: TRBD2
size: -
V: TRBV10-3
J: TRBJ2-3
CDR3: CAISESRPLAGVVTQYF
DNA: TGTGCCATCAGTGAGTCGAGGCCGCTAGCGGGAGTCGTTACGCAGTATTTT

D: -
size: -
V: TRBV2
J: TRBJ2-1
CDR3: CASSEEQGSYNEQFF
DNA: TGTGCCAGCAGTGAGGAACAGGGTTCCTACAATGAGCAGTTCTTC

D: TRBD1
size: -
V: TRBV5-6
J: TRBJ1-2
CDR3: CASSRSTGYDGYTF
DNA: TGTGCCAGCAGCCGTTCGACAGGGTACGATGGCTACACCTTC

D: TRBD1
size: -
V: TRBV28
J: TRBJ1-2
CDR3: CASSLLGGRSYGYTF
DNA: TGTGCCAGCAGTCTTCTAGGGGGCAGAAGCTATGGCTACACCTTC

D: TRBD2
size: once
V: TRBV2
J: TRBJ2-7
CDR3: CASSHTGTISYEQYF
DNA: TGTGCCAGCAGCCATACCGGGACTATCTCCTACGAGCAGTACTTC

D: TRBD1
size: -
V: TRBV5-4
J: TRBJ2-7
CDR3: CASSLAGTGRSEQYF
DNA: TGTGCCAGCAGCTTGGCGGGGACAGGGAGATCCGAGCAGTACTTC

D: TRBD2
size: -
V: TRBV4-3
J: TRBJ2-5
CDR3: CASSQTSRETQYF
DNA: TGCGCCAGCAGCCAGACTAGCAGAGAGACCCAGTACTTC

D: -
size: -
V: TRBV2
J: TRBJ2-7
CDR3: CASSPGVEQYF
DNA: TGTGCCAGCAGTCCAGGGGTCGAGCAGTACTTC

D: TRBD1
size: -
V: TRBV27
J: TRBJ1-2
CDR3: CASSLFRGTAQGYTF
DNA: TGTGCCAGCAGTCTCTTCCGGGGGACAGCCCAAGGCTACACCTTC

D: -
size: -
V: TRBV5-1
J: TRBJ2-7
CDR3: CASSSKGLSSSDEQYF
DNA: TGCGCCAGCAGCTCAAAGGGACTTTCTTCTTCGGACGAGCAGTACTTC

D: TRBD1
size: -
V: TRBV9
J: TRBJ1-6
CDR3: CASSATGTANYNSPLHF
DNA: TGTGCCAGCAGCGCGACGGGGACAGCTAATTATAATTCACCCCTCCACTTT

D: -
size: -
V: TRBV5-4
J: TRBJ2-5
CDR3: CASSSGQRGRETQYF
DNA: TGTGCCAGCAGCTCCGGACAGAGGGGGAGAGAGACCCAGTACTTC

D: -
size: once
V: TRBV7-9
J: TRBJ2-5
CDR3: CASSFSEDSQETQYF
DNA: TGTGCCAGCAGCTTTTCTGAGGATTCTCAAGAGACCCAGTACTTC

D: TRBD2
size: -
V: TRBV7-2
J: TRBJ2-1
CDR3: CASSLRWASGDLNEQFF
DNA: TGTGCCAGCAGCTTAAGATGGGCTAGCGGGGATCTCAATGAGCAGTTCTTC

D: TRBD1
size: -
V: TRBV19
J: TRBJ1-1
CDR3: CASGTGEGGTEAFF
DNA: TGTGCCAGTGGTACAGGGGAAGGGGGCACTGAAGCTTTCTTT

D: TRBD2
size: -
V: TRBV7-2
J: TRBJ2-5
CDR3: CASSLGAGGRSETQYF
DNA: TGTGCCAGCAGCTTAGGAGCGGGGGGAAGGTCAGAGACCCAGTACTTC

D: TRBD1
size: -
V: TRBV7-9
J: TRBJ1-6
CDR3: CASSLVGTGNSPLHF
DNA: TGTGCCAGCAGCTTAGTTGGGACAGGGAATTCACCCCTCCACTTT

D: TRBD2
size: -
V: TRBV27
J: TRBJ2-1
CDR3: CASSLQGGWLNEQFF
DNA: TGTGCCAGCAGTTTACAGGGAGGGTGGTTAAATGAGCAGTTCTTC

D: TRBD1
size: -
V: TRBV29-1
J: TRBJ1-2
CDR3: CSVDTATGEGYGYTF
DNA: TGCAGCGTTGATACGGCGACAGGGGAGGGCTATGGCTACACCTTC

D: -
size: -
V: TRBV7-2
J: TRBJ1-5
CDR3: CASSLQRNQPQHF
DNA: TGTGCCAGCAGCTTACAGAGGAATCAGCCCCAGCATTTT

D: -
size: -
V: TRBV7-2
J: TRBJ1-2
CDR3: CASSSAFDRYF
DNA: TGTGCCAGCAGCTCAGCCTTCGACAGGTACTTC

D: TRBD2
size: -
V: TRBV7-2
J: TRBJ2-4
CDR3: CASSSPSPGLAGDQYF
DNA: TGTGCCAGCAGCTCCCCGTCTCCGGGACTAGCAGGCGATCAGTACTTC

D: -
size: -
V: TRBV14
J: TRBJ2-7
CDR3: CASSRLGRDHYEQYF
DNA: TGTGCCAGCAGCCGCCTAGGGCGGGACCACTACGAGCAGTACTTC

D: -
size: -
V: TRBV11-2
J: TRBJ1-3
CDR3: CASISGRHSGNTIYF
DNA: TGTGCCAGCATTAGCGGAAGACACTCTGGAAACACCATATATTTT

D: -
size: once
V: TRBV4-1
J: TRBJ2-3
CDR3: CASSQGWGPSGGTDTQYF
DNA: TGCGCCAGCAGCCAAGGATGGGGCCCATCGGGAGGCACAGATACGCAGTATTTT

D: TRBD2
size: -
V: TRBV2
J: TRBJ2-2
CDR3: CASSGGGRTGELFF
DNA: TGTGCCAGCAGTGGCGGGGGGCGGACCGGGGAGCTGTTTTTT

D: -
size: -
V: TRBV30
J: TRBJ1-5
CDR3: CAWRGGDGYQPQHF
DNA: TGTGCCTGGAGAGGGGGAGACGGATATCAGCCCCAGCATTTT

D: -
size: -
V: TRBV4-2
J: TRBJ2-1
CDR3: CASSQDKAGNWNEQFF
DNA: TGTGCCAGCAGCCAAGATAAGGCGGGGAATTGGAATGAGCAGTTCTTC

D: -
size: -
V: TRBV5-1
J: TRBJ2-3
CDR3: CASSLIVTGRRDTQYF
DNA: TGCGCCAGCAGCTTAATCGTAACAGGCCGCCGGGATACGCAGTATTTT

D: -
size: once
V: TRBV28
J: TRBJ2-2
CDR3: CASSLQGILFF
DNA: TGTGCCAGCAGTCTCCAGGGAATCCTGTTTTTT

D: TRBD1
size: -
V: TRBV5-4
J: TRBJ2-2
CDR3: CASSGTGLRTGELFF
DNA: TGTGCCAGCAGCGGGACAGGGTTACGGACCGGGGAGCTGTTTTTT

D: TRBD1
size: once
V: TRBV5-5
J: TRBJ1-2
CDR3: CASSQGQGYGYTF
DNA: TGTGCCAGCAGCCAGGGACAGGGTTATGGCTACACCTTC

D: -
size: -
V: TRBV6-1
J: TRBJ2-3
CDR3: CASREQGSGSGADTQYF
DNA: TGTGCCAGCAGGGAACAGGGGAGCGGGAGTGGTGCAGATACGCAGTATTTT

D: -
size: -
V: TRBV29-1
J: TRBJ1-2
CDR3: CSTEEGGYTF
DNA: TGCAGCACCGAAGAGGGTGGCTACACCTTC

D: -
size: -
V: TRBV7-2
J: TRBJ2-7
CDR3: CASTQVPYEQYF
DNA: TGTGCCAGCACACAGGTTCCCTACGAGCAGTACTTC